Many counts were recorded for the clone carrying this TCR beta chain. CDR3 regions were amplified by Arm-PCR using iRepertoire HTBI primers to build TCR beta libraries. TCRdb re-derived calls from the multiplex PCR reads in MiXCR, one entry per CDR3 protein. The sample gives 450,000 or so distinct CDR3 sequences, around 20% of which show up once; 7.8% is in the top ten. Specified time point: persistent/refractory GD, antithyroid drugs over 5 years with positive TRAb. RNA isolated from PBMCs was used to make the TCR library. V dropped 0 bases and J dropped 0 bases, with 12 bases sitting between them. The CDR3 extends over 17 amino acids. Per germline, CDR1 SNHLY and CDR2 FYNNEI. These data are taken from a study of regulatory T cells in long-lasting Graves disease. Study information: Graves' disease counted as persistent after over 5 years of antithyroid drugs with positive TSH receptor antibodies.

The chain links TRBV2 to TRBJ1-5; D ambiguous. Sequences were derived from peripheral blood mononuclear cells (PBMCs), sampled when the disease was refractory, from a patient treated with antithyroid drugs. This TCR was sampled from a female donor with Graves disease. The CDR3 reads CASSEALLMDSNQPQHF. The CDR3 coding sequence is TGTGCCAGCAGTGAAGCGCTTCTTATGGATAGCAATCAGCCCCAGCATTTT.